The TCR beta chain described here comes from a study of cytotoxic CD8 clonotypes in ibrutinib-treated CLL. The count of this clone is one. Assay used: immunoSEQ multiplex PCR; TCRdb lists only in-frame clones, some missing. Among 200,000 to 250,000 clones, about three quarters were seen once, and the ten largest hold roughly 14%. The CDR3 contains 16 residues. After removal of 0 bases from V and 2 bases from J, the junction contained 5 bases not matched to a gene. Per the germline V gene, CDR1 is SGHRS and CDR2 is YFSETQ. This sequence was found in a human donor with chronic lymphocytic leukemia. This sequence joins TRBV5-1 and TRBJ1-3, with 7 nucleotides matching TRBD1. Sample: PBMCs, taken after 24 months of ibrutinib treatment. The CDR3 reads CASSLEVTGTGNTIYF. The CDR3, as DNA: TGCGCCAGCAGCTTGGAGGTGACAGGGACTGGAAACACCATATATTTT.